Included here is one T cell receptor beta chain sequence, with context. Profiling relied on immunoSEQ multiplex PCR, and the TCRdb table lists in-frame clones only, not all of them. The table shows around 160,000 clones, with 88% occurring only once. This sample is drawn from a study of T cell responses to AZD1222 COVID-19 vaccine. Trimming removed 1 base at V and 3 bases at J, with 8 bases between. In germline, CDR1 is SGDLS, CDR2 YYNGEE. The CDR3 runs 14 residues. The TCR comes from an adult in good health. This material consisted of peripheral blood, taken on day 0 of AZD1222 vaccination. The V gene is TRBV9, the J gene TRBJ2-1; no firm D call. The CDR3 loop reads CASSVSTFYNEQFF. DNA of the CDR3: TGTGCCAGCAGCGTATCGACTTTCTACAATGAGCAGTTCTTC.